Following are 6 T cell receptor beta chains from one sample sequenced in a study of T cell repertoires in cytomegalovirus infection. TCRdb reprocessed the reads via MiXCR and lists one record per CDR3 protein. There are under 450,000 distinct CDR3 sequences in the sample; roughly 34% occur only once, and 13% lies in the top ten. These TCRs are of unknown antigen specificity. The sample was cultured PBMCs, taken from culture after CMV antigen stimulation. These receptors were obtained from a human donor in good health (CMV status not recorded). Some clones in this sample may be carry-over from other donors' samples.

A few counts support this clonotype. The V call is TRBV28, the J call TRBJ1-2; D not resolved. The CDR3 extends over 14 amino acids. Germline CDR1 MDHEN, CDR2 SYDVKM. V was trimmed by 4 bases and J by 7 bases, leaving 16 bases between them. The CDR3 loop is CASSSSGTVGGYTF. Here the CDR3 DNA reads TGTGCCAGCAGTTCCTCTGGCACAGTCGGTGGCTACACCTTC.

The rearrangement uses TRBV7-2 and TRBJ2-3; D may be TRBD2 (5 bases). Germline values: CDR1 SGHTA, CDR2 FQGNSA. The length of the CDR3 is 14 residues. V was shortened by 7 bases and J by 4 bases, with 15 bases between the two germline ends. This chain's CDR3 is CASTGGGLADTQYF. CDR3 in DNA: TGTGCCAGCACCGGAGGCGGGCTGGCAGATACGCAGTATTTT.

The J gene is TRBJ2-5, the V gene TRBV7-9; D perhaps matches TRBD2 (5 bases). This CDR3 is 14 amino acids long. From germline, CDR1 is SEHNR and CDR2 FQNEAQ (reference sequence). Trimming removed 1 base from V and 5 bases from J, with 11 bases in between. The DNA for the CDR3 is TGTGCCAGCAGCTTAGGCGGACTGAGGGAGACCCAGTACTTC. Amino acids: CASSLGGLRETQYF.

This clonotype was counted a few times. The J gene is TRBJ1-1, the V gene TRBV7-9; possible D gene TRBD1, 6 bases. Germline CDR1 and CDR2: SEHNR and FQNEAQ (reference sequence). The V gene lost 2 bases and the J gene lost 5 bases, with 9 bases spanning the gap. The CDR3 totals 13 residues. CDR3 bases: TGTGCCAGCAGCTTATTCGGACAGACTGAAGCTTTCTTT. Translated: CASSLFGQTEAFF.

This clonotype was found once. The gene calls are TRBV27 and TRBJ2-2, with D unclear. The CDR3 runs 15 residues. V lost 3 bases and J 0 bases, leaving 8 bases between the germline ends. Per germline, CDR1 MNHEY and CDR2 SMNVEV (reference sequence). The CDR3 protein is CASSFQRSNTGELFF. The CDR3 DNA reads TGTGCCAGCAGTTTTCAGCGATCGAACACCGGGGAGCTGTTTTTT.

This clonotype was observed a few times. The chain uses TRBV9 and TRBJ2-3; D gene uncertain. Trimming removed 0 bases from V and 4 bases from J, with 18 bases in between. The CDR3 totals 17 residues. Germline CDR1 is SGDLS and CDR2 is YYNGEE. For the CDR3, the DNA is TGTGCCAGCAGCGTAGTTCGGGTCAATAAGTCATCAGATACGCAGTATTTT. As protein: CASSVVRVNKSSDTQYF.